A selection of T cell receptor beta chains follows, all from one sample in a study of Graves' ophthalmopathy and Graves' hyperthyroidism. TCRdb itself ran the multiplex PCR reads through MiXCR, one entry per CDR3 protein. The table shows about 340,000 distinct CDR3 sequences, with 15% to 20% occurring only once. The material sequenced was peripheral blood. These receptors came from an adult man with Graves' ophthalmopathy. CDR3s include the opening cysteine and the closing phenylalanine or tryptophan. Fields, in order: clone size, V gene, J gene, D gene, CDR3 protein, CDR3 DNA. D genes are given only for firm matches. Expanded clones get a size class; other rows say once, few or many, or leave the size out.

many,TRBV7-8,TRBJ2-5,-,CASSLARGAEETQYF,TGTGCCAGCAGCTTAGCTCGGGGGGCCGAAGAGACCCAGTACTTC
few,TRBV20-1,TRBJ1-2,TRBD1,CSASSPGGNYGYTF,TGCAGTGCTAGCTCCCCAGGGGGTAACTATGGCTACACCTTC
many,TRBV29-1,TRBJ2-5,TRBD2,CSVVGLAGGQETQYF,TGCAGCGTTGTAGGACTAGCGGGGGGGCAAGAGACCCAGTACTTC
many,TRBV7-2,TRBJ1-1,-,CAGSPDYLTEAFF,TGTGCCGGCAGCCCGGATTATCTCACTGAAGCTTTCTTT
many,TRBV7-2,TRBJ1-2,-,CASSLAPTLYGYTF,TGTGCCAGCAGCCTAGCCCCGACTCTCTATGGCTACACCTTC
-,TRBV25-1,TRBJ1-5,-,CASSEVRGLIIYQPQHF,TGTGCCAGCAGTGAGGTCCGGGGGCTTATAATTTATCAGCCCCAGCATTTT
many,TRBV6-5,TRBJ1-1,TRBD1,CASRADRGNTEAFF,TGTGCCAGCAGGGCGGACAGGGGGAACACTGAAGCTTTCTTT
many,TRBV5-1,TRBJ1-2,-,CASRGVVNYGYTF,TGCGCCAGCAGAGGGGTCGTGAACTATGGCTACACCTTC
-,TRBV19,TRBJ1-3,TRBD1,CASSSGQVASGDTIYF,TGTGCCAGTAGTTCGGGACAGGTCGCCTCCGGAGACACCATATATTTT
many,TRBV5-4,TRBJ1-1,TRBD1,CASSGTGGLNTEAFF,TGTGCCAGCAGCGGGACAGGGGGGCTGAACACTGAAGCTTTCTTT
-,TRBV6-2/TRBV6-3,TRBJ2-5,-,CASSRPQDIRRETQYF,TGTGCCAGCAGTAGACCGCAGGACATCCGCCGGGAAACCCAGTACTTC
many,TRBV4-3,TRBJ1-2,-,CASSQGVQVNYGYTF,TGCGCCAGCAGCCAAGGGGTCCAGGTAAACTATGGCTACACCTTC
many,TRBV7-8,TRBJ1-1,TRBD1,CASSQTGVNTEAFF,TGTGCCAGCAGCCAGACAGGGGTTAACACTGAAGCTTTCTTT
many,TRBV6-5,TRBJ2-7,-,CASSYASASYEQYF,TGTGCCAGCAGTTACGCTAGCGCATCCTACGAGCAGTACTTC
many,TRBV28,TRBJ1-1,-,CASSFPLKQDTNTEAFF,TGTGCCAGCAGTTTCCCCTTAAAACAGGACACGAACACTGAAGCTTTCTTT
many,TRBV28,TRBJ1-2,-,CASSLNNYGYTF,TGTGCCAGCAGTTTAAATAACTATGGCTACACCTTC
many,TRBV9,TRBJ2-5,TRBD2,CASSVGASGSRVETQYF,TGTGCCAGCAGCGTAGGTGCTAGCGGGAGTCGAGTAGAGACCCAGTACTTC
many,TRBV3-1,TRBJ1-1,TRBD1,CASSQRTGTNTEAFF,TGTGCCAGCAGCCAACGGACAGGGACGAACACTGAAGCTTTCTTT
-,TRBV5-1,TRBJ1-1,TRBD1,CASSEGQSGTEAFF,TGCGCCAGCAGCGAGGGACAGTCGGGCACTGAAGCTTTCTTT
many,TRBV18,TRBJ2-5,-,CASSPLPNSETQYF,TGTGCCAGCTCACCTCTACCGAACTCAGAGACCCAGTACTTC
many,TRBV5-1,TRBJ2-7,TRBD1,CASSRSDRVYEQYF,TGCGCCAGCAGCCGCTCCGACAGGGTCTACGAGCAGTACTTC
many,TRBV5-1,TRBJ2-7,-,CASRASAGSYEQYF,TGCGCCAGCAGGGCATCTGCGGGTTCCTACGAGCAGTACTTC
many,TRBV20-1,TRBJ1-5,-,CSGAGNSNQPQHF,TGCAGTGGCGCAGGGAATAGCAATCAGCCCCAGCATTTT
many,TRBV6-1,TRBJ2-7,TRBD1,CASRDRLDRGGYEQYF,TGTGCCAGCAGGGACCGCTTGGACAGGGGGGGCTACGAGCAGTACTTC
many,TRBV4-2,TRBJ2-7,-,CASSQDSSSYEQYF,TGTGCCAGCAGCCAAGATAGCAGTTCCTACGAGCAGTACTTC
many,TRBV7-9,TRBJ1-6,TRBD1,CASSSGGTVLSPLHF,TGTGCCAGCAGCTCCGGCGGGACAGTCCTTTCACCCCTCCACTTT
many,TRBV2,TRBJ2-7,-,CASSDGGGADEQYF,TGTGCCAGCAGTGATGGAGGGGGTGCGGACGAGCAGTACTTC
many,TRBV10-3,TRBJ1-5,-,CATRRDTLSNQPQHF,TGTGCCACCAGACGGGACACTCTTAGCAATCAGCCCCAGCATTTT
many,TRBV28,TRBJ2-7,-,CASSLRAVRVEQYF,TGTGCCAGCAGTTTACGGGCCGTGCGGGTCGAGCAGTACTTC
many,TRBV7-2,TRBJ1-3,TRBD1,CASSLGPGQGITIYF,TGTGCCAGCAGCTTGGGCCCGGGACAGGGGATCACCATATATTTT
many,TRBV2,TRBJ1-3,-,CASSEEGVKSSGNTIYF,TGTGCCAGCAGTGAAGAGGGCGTCAAGAGCTCTGGAAACACCATATATTTT
many,TRBV12-3/TRBV12-4,TRBJ2-7,-,CASERTGYEQYF,TGTGCCAGCGAACGGACGGGCTACGAGCAGTACTTC
many,TRBV6-5,TRBJ2-7,-,CASSYSTGTYEQYF,TGTGCCAGCAGTTACTCAACAGGGACCTACGAGCAGTACTTC
-,TRBV24-1,TRBJ2-7,-,CATPLPENSYEQYF,TGTGCCACCCCCCTCCCCGAGAATTCCTACGAGCAGTACTTC
many,TRBV6-2/TRBV6-3,TRBJ1-1,TRBD1,CASSYRTGLSTEAFF,TGTGCCAGCAGTTACCGGACAGGGTTGAGCACTGAAGCTTTCTTT
many,TRBV28,TRBJ1-1,TRBD1,CASRSGQEVTEAFF,TGTGCCAGCAGATCCGGACAGGAAGTCACTGAAGCTTTCTTT
few,TRBV2,TRBJ2-5,-,CATGRIAAETQYF,TGTGCCACCGGCCGGATTGCTGCGGAGACCCAGTACTTC
-,TRBV28,TRBJ2-5,TRBD2,CASRTSGGQQETLYF,TGTGCCAGCAGAACTAGCGGGGGTCAACAAGAGACCCTGTACTTC
many,TRBV5-1,TRBJ1-1,TRBD1,CASSYRQGYTEAFF,TGCGCCAGCAGCTATAGACAGGGGTACACTGAAGCTTTCTTT
few,TRBV6-1,TRBJ2-7,-,CASSEDSGLYEQYF,TGTGCCAGCAGTGAAGATTCGGGGCTATACGAGCAGTACTTC
many,TRBV6-5,TRBJ2-7,TRBD1,CASSVLWTGAYEQYF,TGTGCCAGCAGTGTACTCTGGACAGGGGCCTACGAGCAGTACTTC
many,TRBV27,TRBJ2-7,TRBD2,CASSLSLAEGYEQYF,TGTGCCAGCAGTTTATCACTAGCGGAGGGCTACGAGCAGTACTTC
many,TRBV5-1,TRBJ2-7,TRBD1,CASSVPTGDGGEQYF,TGCGCCAGCAGCGTACCGACAGGGGACGGGGGAGAGCAGTACTTC
many,TRBV6-1,TRBJ1-6,-,CASRETGIGSPLHF,TGTGCCAGCAGGGAAACAGGGATCGGTTCACCCCTCCACTTT
many,TRBV5-6,TRBJ1-1,TRBD1,CASSFDRGGAFF,TGTGCCAGCAGCTTTGACAGGGGGGGAGCTTTCTTT
many,TRBV5-5,TRBJ2-5,TRBD1,CASSFDRARETQYF,TGTGCCAGCAGCTTCGACAGGGCGCGAGAGACCCAGTACTTC